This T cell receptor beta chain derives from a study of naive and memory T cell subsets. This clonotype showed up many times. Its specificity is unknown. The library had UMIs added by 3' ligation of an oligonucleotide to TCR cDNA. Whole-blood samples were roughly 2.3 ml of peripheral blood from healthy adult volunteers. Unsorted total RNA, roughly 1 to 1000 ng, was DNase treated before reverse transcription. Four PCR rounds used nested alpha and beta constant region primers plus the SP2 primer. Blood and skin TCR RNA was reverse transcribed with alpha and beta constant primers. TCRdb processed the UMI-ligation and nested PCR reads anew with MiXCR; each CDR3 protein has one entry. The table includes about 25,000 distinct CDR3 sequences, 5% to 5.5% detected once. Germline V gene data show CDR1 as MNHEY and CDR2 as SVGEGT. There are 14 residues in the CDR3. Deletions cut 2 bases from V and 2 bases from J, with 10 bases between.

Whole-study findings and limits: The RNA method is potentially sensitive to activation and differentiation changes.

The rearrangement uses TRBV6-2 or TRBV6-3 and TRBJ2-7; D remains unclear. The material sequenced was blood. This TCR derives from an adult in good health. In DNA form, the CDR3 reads TGTGCCAGCAGTTACGCTGTCGTCCCCTACGAGCAGTACTTC. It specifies CASSYAVVPYEQYF.